The 9 T cell receptor beta chains in this list originate from one sample, sequenced in a study of cytomegalovirus exposure and HLA in healthy donors. PCR used 60 Vbeta primers and 13 Jbeta primers. Measured with immunoSEQ multiplex PCR; TCRdb has only the in-frame clones, and not every one. The sample shows roughly 150,000 clones, approximately 80% of them seen only once. The sequenced sample consisted of PBMCs. These receptors were obtained from a woman aged 18-29 years in good health and CMV-seronegative.

The chain has TRBV14 and TRBJ2-7; weak D call: TRBD1 (6 bases). Trimming removed 1 base at V and 5 bases at J, with 21 bases between. This CDR3 region has 17 residues. CDR1 SGHDN and CDR2 FVKESK come from the germline V gene. In nucleotides, the CDR3 is TGTGCCAGCAGCCAAGGTCGAATAGCCTTTGGGGGCCACGAGCAGTACTTC. The encoded protein is CASSQGRIAFGGHEQYF.

The chain uses TRBV6-5 and TRBJ2-7; TRBD1 matches 9 bases. Trimming removed 6 bases from V and 5 bases from J; junction bases left unmatched: 8. Germline CDR1 is MNHEY and CDR2 is SVGAGI. This CDR3 comprises 14 residues. CDR3: CASSPGQGWNEQYF. CDR3 coding DNA: TGTGCCAGCAGCCCGGGACAGGGCTGGAACGAGCAGTACTTC.

The CDR3 loop reads CSASSPYEQYF. The CDR3 DNA reads as TGCAGTGCTAGCTCTCCCTACGAGCAGTACTTC. The chain joins TRBV20-1 to TRBJ2-7, with unresolved D. Germline V lookup: CDR1 DFQATT, CDR2 SNEGSKA (reference sequence). This CDR3 comprises 11 residues. V dropped 3 bases and J dropped 2 bases, with 5 bases sitting between them.

The table lists this clone with a few counts. The chain employs TRBV5-1 and TRBJ2-5; 10 bases map to TRBD2. V lost 3 bases, J lost 5 bases, and 13 bases stayed unmatched. In germline, CDR1 is SGHRS, CDR2 YFSETQ. The CDR3 runs to 17 residues. CDR3 amino acids: CASSWGASGGAVETQYF. As DNA, the CDR3 is TGCGCCAGCAGCTGGGGGGCAAGCGGGGGGGCCGTGGAGACCCAGTACTTC. Full variable domain (missing parts from reference TRBV5-1 and TRBJ2-5): KAGVTQTPRYLIKTRGQQVTLSCSPISGHRSVSWYQQTPGQGLQFLFEYFSETQRNKGNFPGRFSGRQFSNSRSEMNVSTLELGDSALYLCASSWGASGGAVETQYFGPGTRLLVL.

This clone turned up a few times. The V call is TRBV11-2, the J call TRBJ1-1; possible D gene TRBD1, 5 bases. Trimming shortened V by 4 bases and J by 7 bases, and 16 bases separated the two germline ends. Looked up from germline, CDR1 is SGHAT and CDR2 is FQNNGV. CDR3 length: 14 residues. Here the CDR3 reads CASSSTQGADEAFF. The CDR3 nucleotides are TGTGCCAGCAGCTCGACCCAGGGTGCCGATGAAGCTTTCTTT.

The count of this clone is one. The chain joins TRBV9 to TRBJ2-5; tentatively, D is TRBD2 (5 bases). Germline CDR1 reads SGDLS; CDR2 reads YYNGEE. The CDR3 runs 16 residues. Trimming stripped 2 bases from V and 3 bases from J, with 17 bases between. The CDR3 coding sequence is TGTGCCAGCAGCGTGTTAGCGAACAACGTCGAAGAGACCCAGTACTTC. Amino acid sequence: CASSVLANNVEETQYF. Based on the CDR3 plus reference TRBV9 and TRBJ2-5, the full variable domain is DSGVTQTPKHLITATGQRVTLRCSPRSGDLSVYWYQQSLDQGLQFLIQYYNGEERAKGNILERFSAQQFPDLHSELNLSSLELGDSALYFCASSVLANNVEETQYFGPGTRLLVL.

The chain combines TRBV7-9 with TRBJ1-1, with D tentatively TRBD1 (5 bases). The germline V gene encodes CDR1 SEHNR and CDR2 FQNEAQ (reference sequence). CDR3 length: 12 amino acids. V lost 0 bases to trimming and J lost 8 bases, with 7 bases between them. The CDR3 loop reads CASSLAGGEAFF. In nucleotides, the CDR3 is TGTGCCAGCAGCTTAGCCGGGGGGGAAGCTTTCTTT.

This clone came up a few times. This chain joins TRBV19 and TRBJ1-3; 9 bases are shared with TRBD1. In germline, CDR1 is LNHDA, CDR2 SQIVND (reference sequence). The CDR3 contains 17 residues. Trimming at V came to 1 base and at J to 3 bases, leaving 7 bases not matched to a gene. The CDR3 is CASSIVNRGRSGNTIYF. The CDR3, as DNA: TGTGCCAGTAGTATAGTGAACAGGGGGCGTAGTGGAAACACCATATATTTT.

This chain links TRBV30 with TRBJ2-1; possible D gene TRBD1, 5 bases. Looked up from germline, CDR1 is GTSNPN and CDR2 is SVGIG (reference sequence). This CDR3 spans 17 amino acids. V gave up 1 base and J gave up 4 bases, with 20 bases separating them. In nucleotides, the CDR3 is TGTGCCTGGAGTGCGAGTAGGGGCTCAATGGGGTACAATGAGCAGTTCTTC. This codes for CAWSASRGSMGYNEQFF.